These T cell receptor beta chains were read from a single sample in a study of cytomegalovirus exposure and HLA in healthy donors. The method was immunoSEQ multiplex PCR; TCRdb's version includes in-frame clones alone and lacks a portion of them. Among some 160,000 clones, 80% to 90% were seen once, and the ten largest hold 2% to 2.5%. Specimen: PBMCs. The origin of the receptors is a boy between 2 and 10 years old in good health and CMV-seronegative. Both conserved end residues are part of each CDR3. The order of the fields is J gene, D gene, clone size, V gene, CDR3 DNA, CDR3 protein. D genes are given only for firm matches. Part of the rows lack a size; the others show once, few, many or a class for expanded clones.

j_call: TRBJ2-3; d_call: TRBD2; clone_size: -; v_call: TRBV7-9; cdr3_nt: TGTGCCAGCAGCTTAGGACGGGGGGTAGCAGATACGCAGTATTTT; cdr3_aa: CASSLGRGVADTQYF
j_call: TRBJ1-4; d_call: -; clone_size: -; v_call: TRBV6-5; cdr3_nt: TGTGCCAGCAGTCGCGAGGGAGGGGAAAAACTGTTTTTT; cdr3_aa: CASSREGGEKLFF
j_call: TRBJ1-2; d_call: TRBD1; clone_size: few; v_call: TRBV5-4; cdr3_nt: TGTGCCAGCAGCTTGGTATTAACAGGGGTGGTTTCCTTC; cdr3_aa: CASSLVLTGVVSF
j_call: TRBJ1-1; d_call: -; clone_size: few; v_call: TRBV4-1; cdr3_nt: TGTGCCAGCAGCCAAGAAGCCGGCGGGGGGTTGACTGAAGCTTTCTTT; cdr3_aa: CASSQEAGGGLTEAFF
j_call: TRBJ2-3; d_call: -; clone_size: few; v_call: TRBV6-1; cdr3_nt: TGTGCCAGCAGTGAAAGAGGCAGGGGCATCGTCACAGATACGCAGTATTTT; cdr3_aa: CASSERGRGIVTDTQYF
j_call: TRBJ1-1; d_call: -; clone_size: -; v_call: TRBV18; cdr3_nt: TGTGCCAGCTCACCATTAATTTATAACACTGAAGCTTTCTTT; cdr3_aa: CASSPLIYNTEAFF
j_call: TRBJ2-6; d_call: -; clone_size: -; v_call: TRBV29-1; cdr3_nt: TGCAGCGTCATTCTATACAGGGAATCTGGGGCCAACGTCCTGACTTTC; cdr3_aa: CSVILYRESGANVLTF
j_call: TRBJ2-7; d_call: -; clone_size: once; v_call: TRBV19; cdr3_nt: TGTGCCAGTAGTCCCTCAAACGACAGGATTAAGTACTTC; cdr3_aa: CASSPSNDRIKYF
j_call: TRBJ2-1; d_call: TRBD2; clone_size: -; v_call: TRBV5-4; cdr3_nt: TGTGCCAGCAGCTTGGGCTATAGCGGGAGAAGCGACAATGAGCAGTTCTTC; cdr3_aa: CASSLGYSGRSDNEQFF
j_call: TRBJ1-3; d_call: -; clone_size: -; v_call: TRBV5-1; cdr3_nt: TGCGCCAGCAGCTTGGGACAGGGAAACACCATATATTTT; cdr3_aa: CASSLGQGNTIYF
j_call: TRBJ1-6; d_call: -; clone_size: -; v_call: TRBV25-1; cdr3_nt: TGTGCCAGCACCCCCCCAGGGATCTATAATTCACCCCTCCACTTT; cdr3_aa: CASTPPGIYNSPLHF
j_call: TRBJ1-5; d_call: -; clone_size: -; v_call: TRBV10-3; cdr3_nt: TGTGCCATCAGTGATGCGGGTGGGGTGAGTCAGCCCCAGCATTTT; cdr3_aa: CAISDAGGVSQPQHF
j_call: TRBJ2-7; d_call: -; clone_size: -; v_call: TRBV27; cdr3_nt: TGTGCCAGCAGTTTACGGCAGGGGTTCCACCACGAGCAGTACTTC; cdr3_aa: CASSLRQGFHHEQYF
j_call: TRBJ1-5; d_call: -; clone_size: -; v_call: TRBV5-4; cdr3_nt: TGTGCCAGCAGCTGGGAGACGGTTGGGCCCCAGCATTTT; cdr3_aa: CASSWETVGPQHF
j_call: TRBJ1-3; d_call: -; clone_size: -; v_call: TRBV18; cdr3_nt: TGTGCCAGCTCACCACCATCGGTGTTAAACACCATATATTTT; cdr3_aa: CASSPPSVLNTIYF
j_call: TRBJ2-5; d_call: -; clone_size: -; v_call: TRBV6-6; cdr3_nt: TGTGCCAGCAGTTACAAGCTCCAGGGGGGTCAGTACTTC; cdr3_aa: CASSYKLQGGQYF
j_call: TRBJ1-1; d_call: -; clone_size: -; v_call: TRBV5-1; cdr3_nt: TGCGCCAGCAGCTTGGTGAGAGGCGGGGCTTTCTTT; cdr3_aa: CASSLVRGGAFF
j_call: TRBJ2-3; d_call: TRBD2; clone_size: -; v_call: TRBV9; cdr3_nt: TGTGCCAGCAGCCCGTTTTCAGCGGGAGCTTGGGATACGCAGTATTTT; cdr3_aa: CASSPFSAGAWDTQYF
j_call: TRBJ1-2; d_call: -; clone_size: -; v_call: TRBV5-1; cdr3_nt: TGCGCCAGCAGCTTGGCCTTTTTTAAGGGGATCTATGGCTACACCTTC; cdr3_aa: CASSLAFFKGIYGYTF
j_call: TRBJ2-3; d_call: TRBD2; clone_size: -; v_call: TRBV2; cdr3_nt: TGTGCCAGCATACTAGCGGGGGCCCTAGATACGCAGTATTTT; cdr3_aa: CASILAGALDTQYF
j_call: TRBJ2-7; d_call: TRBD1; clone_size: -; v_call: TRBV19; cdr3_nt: TGTGCCAGTAACGAAAGACAGGGTGGCTACGAGCAGTACTTC; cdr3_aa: CASNERQGGYEQYF
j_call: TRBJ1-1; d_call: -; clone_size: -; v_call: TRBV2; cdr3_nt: TGTGCCAGCATTATCACACAGGGATTGTTGTTT; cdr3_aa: CASIITQGLLF
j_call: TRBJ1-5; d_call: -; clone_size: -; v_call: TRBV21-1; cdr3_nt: TGTGCCAGCAGCTCCCGACAATTTAGCAATCAGCCCCAGCATTTT; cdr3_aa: CASSSRQFSNQPQHF
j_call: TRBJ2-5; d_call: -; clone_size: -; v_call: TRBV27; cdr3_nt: TGTGCCACCCTGTACCAAGAGACCCAGTACTTC; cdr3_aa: CATLYQETQYF
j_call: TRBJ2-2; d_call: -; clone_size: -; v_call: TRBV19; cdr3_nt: TGTGCCAGTAGTATATGGCCAGGTTCTAACACCGGGGAGCTGTTTTTT; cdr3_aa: CASSIWPGSNTGELFF
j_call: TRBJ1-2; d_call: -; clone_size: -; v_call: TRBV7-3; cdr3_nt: TGTGCCAGCAGCCCAGAGGGTCTAGGGAGCTACACCTTC; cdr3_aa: CASSPEGLGSYTF
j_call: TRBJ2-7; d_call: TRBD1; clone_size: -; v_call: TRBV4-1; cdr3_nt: TGCGCCAGCAGCCAAGATTCGGGGACAGGGGGCGGCGAGCAGTACTTC; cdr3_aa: CASSQDSGTGGGEQYF
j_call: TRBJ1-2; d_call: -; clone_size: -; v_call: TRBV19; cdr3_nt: TGTGCCAGTAGTATGGTGGCAGGGGATGCCTCTGGCTACACCTTC; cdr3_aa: CASSMVAGDASGYTF
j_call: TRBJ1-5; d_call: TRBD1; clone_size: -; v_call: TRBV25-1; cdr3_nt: TGTGCCAGCAGTGGACAGGGGGCTAGGCAGCCCCAGCATTTT; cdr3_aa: CASSGQGARQPQHF
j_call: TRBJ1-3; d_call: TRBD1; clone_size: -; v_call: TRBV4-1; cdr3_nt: TGCGCCAGCAGCCAAGATTGGGGACAGGGACTGTCTGGAAACACCATATATTTT; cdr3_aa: CASSQDWGQGLSGNTIYF
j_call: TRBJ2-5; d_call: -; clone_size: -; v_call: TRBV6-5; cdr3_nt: TGTGCCAGCGTTCCGGGACACAGGCCAGAGACCCAGTACTTC; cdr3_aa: CASVPGHRPETQYF